This T cell receptor beta chain was captured in a study of T cell responses to AZD1222 COVID-19 vaccine. The study's findings and limits: Scientists sampled the repertoires only once the peak T cell response had passed.

Sequenced by immunoSEQ multiplex PCR; TCRdb stores in-frame clones only, minus some. Of under 200,000 clones listed, approximately 90% were seen once; the top ten hold approximately 0.97%. Remarks on this clone: Its antigen remains unknown.

Germline V gives CDR1 LGHDT, CDR2 YNNKEL (reference sequence). The CDR3 loop spans 15 amino acids. V was shortened by 4 bases and J by 3 bases, with 15 bases between the two germline ends. Sample: peripheral blood, taken on day 0 of AZD1222 vaccination. This receptor was identified in an adult in good health. The chain joins TRBV3-1 (or the pseudogene TRBV3-2) to TRBJ1-1; tentative D call: TRBD1 (6 bases). This CDR3 is CASSPSGAGDTEAFF. CDR3 DNA: TGTGCCAGCAGCCCATCAGGGGCCGGGGACACTGAAGCTTTCTTT.